This passage covers 26 T cell receptor beta chains from one sample sequenced in a study of T cell responses to AZD1222 COVID-19 vaccine. Sequencing was performed with immunoSEQ multiplex PCR; in TCRdb, only in-frame clones are kept and a portion is missing. The table lists 110,000 to 150,000 clones, 70% to 90% of them singletons. The sample consisted of peripheral blood, taken on day 0 of AZD1222 vaccination. These receptors were obtained from an adult in good health.

The rearrangement uses TRBV6-1 and TRBJ2-6, with 10 positions matching TRBD1. This CDR3 is built from 17 residues. Looked up from germline, CDR1 is MNHNS and CDR2 is SASEGT. Trimming took 2 bases from V and 2 from J; bases not matched to a gene: 3. DNA of the CDR3: TGTGCCAGCAGTGAATATGGGACAGGGGCTGGGGCCAACGTCCTGACTTTC. This encodes CASSEYGTGAGANVLTF.

The rearrangement links TRBV28 to TRBJ2-7; no definite D call. Trimming removed 6 bases from V and 7 bases from J, with 16 bases in between. Per germline, CDR1 MDHEN and CDR2 SYDVKM. The CDR3 is 13 amino acids. This chain's CDR3 is CASRGGVVQEQYF. Here the CDR3 DNA reads TGTGCCAGCAGGGGTGGGGTAGTGCAGGAGCAGTACTTC.

V usage is TRBV21-1 and J usage is TRBJ1-1. TRBV21-1 has pseudogene status. This CDR3 contains 16 residues. The CDR3 nucleotides are TGTGCCAGCAGCAAACCCCGTATAGGGCGGGGAACTGAAGCTTTCTTT. It is translated as CASSKPRIGRGTEAFF.

The genes are TRBV19 and TRBJ1-5; D not certain. The CDR3 consists of 14 residues. Germline lookup yields CDR1 LNHDA and CDR2 SQIVND (reference sequence). The V and J ends lost 3 bases and 0 bases respectively, with 6 bases between them. This CDR3 is CASSIGYSNQPQHF. CDR3 nucleotides: TGTGCCAGTAGTATCGGATATAGCAATCAGCCCCAGCATTTT.

The chain recombines TRBV9 with TRBJ2-5; TRBD1 matches 10 bases. Germline V CDR1 and CDR2: SGDLS, YYNGEE. The CDR3 has 15 amino acids. Trimming removed 3 bases from V and 5 bases from J; junction bases left unmatched: 7. The chain's CDR3 is CASSERTGGRETQYF. In DNA, the CDR3 is TGTGCCAGCAGCGAGAGGACAGGGGGAAGGGAGACCCAGTACTTC.

The chain carries TRBV6-5 and TRBJ1-5, with TRBD1 identical over 7 bases. The V segment lost 6 bases and the J segment 0 bases; nucleotides outside the gene matches: 5. The CDR3 covers 15 residues. CDR1 and CDR2 from the germline V gene are MNHEY and SVGAGI. The CDR3 here is CASRAGGYSNQPQHF. The CDR3 DNA reads as TGTGCCAGCAGGGCAGGGGGTTATAGCAATCAGCCCCAGCATTTT.

The J gene is TRBJ2-7, the V gene TRBV27; D perhaps matches TRBD1 (5 bases). The length of the CDR3 is 15 residues. V was shortened by 2 bases and J by 7 bases, with 18 bases between the two germline ends. Germline CDR1 reads MNHEY; CDR2 reads SMNVEV (reference sequence). CDR3 region: CASSLKAPSGYEQYF. As DNA, the CDR3 is TGTGCCAGCAGTTTAAAGGCCCCCTCAGGGTATGAGCAGTACTTC.

This clone showed up many times. This chain uses TRBV10-3 with TRBJ1-6; D ambiguous. This CDR3 region has 15 residues. The germline gives CDR1 ENHRY, CDR2 SYGVKD. The V end lost 0 bases, the J end lost 5 bases, and 8 bases lay between the germline ends. CDR3 amino acids: CAISESQDNNSPLHF. The CDR3 DNA reads TGTGCCATCAGTGAGTCGCAAGATAATAATTCACCCCTCCACTTT.

The V and J genes are TRBV6-5 and TRBJ2-7; TRBD1 matches at 12 bases. The ends lost 10 bases at V and 9 bases at J; junction bases unmatched: 4. Per the germline V gene, CDR1 is MNHEY and CDR2 is SVGAGI. The CDR3 covers 11 residues. CDR3 nucleotides: TGTGCCACCGGGACAGGGGGCGCGCAGTACTTC. It is translated as CATGTGGAQYF.

The chain is built from TRBV5-1 and TRBJ2-3; the D is unclear. The germline gives CDR1 SGHRS, CDR2 YFSETQ. The CDR3 loop spans 13 amino acids. V was cut by 1 base and J by 4 bases, with 7 bases left in between. This CDR3 reads CASSLYPADTQYF. The CDR3 region has the DNA TGCGCCAGCAGCTTGTATCCGGCAGATACGCAGTATTTT.

The rearrangement links TRBV5-4 to TRBJ1-6; 7 bases match TRBD1. V lost 5 bases, J lost 6 bases, and 5 bases stayed unmatched. CDR1 is SGHNT, CDR2 YYREEE, per germline (reference sequence). CDR3 length equals 14 residues. In DNA form, the CDR3 reads TGTGCCAGCAGGCCCGGGACAGCTAATTCACCCCTCCACTTT. Its translation is CASRPGTANSPLHF.

The CDR3 DNA reads as TGTGCCAGCAGTTTGGGGGATATGAACACTGAAGCTTTCTTT. The encoded protein is CASSLGDMNTEAFF. The V and J genes are TRBV27 and TRBJ1-1; D is possibly TRBD1 (5 bases). V was cut by 3 bases and J by 0 bases, with 8 bases left in between. This CDR3 comprises 14 residues. CDR1 MNHEY and CDR2 SMNVEV come from the germline V gene (reference sequence).

V is TRBV30 and J is TRBJ1-2, with no clear D. Germline values: CDR1 GTSNPN, CDR2 SVGIG (reference sequence). There are 10 residues in the CDR3. CDR3 region: CALRGDGYTF. CDR3 bases: TGTGCTCTGCGGGGTGATGGCTACACCTTC. The full variable domain, its missing parts supplied by reference TRBV30 and TRBJ1-2, is SQTIHQWPATLVQPVGSPLSLECTVEGTSNPNLYWYRQAAGRGLQLLFYSVGIGQISSEVPQNLSASRPQDRQFILSSKKLLLSDSGFYLCALRGDGYTFGSGTRLTVV.

This clone was seen more than once but under ten times. V is TRBV30 and J is TRBJ2-7, with 15 positions matching TRBD2. V was pared by 8 bases and J by 5 bases, with 13 bases of the junction left unmatched. There are 16 residues in the CDR3. Germline V gene data show CDR1 as GTSNPN and CDR2 as SVGIG (reference sequence). CDR3 residues: CARSLGTSGRYNEQYF. In nucleotides, the CDR3 is TGTGCCCGCTCCTTAGGGACTAGCGGGAGGTACAACGAGCAGTACTTC.

CDR3 nucleotide sequence: TGTGCCAGCAGTGCGTCCGGGGGCAGTTTGGAGGAGCAGTTCTTC. Translated, it gives CASSASGGSLEEQFF. The chain couples TRBV25-1 to TRBJ2-1; D is possibly TRBD1 or TRBD2 (6 bases each). Trimming took 4 bases from V and 10 from J, leaving 20 bases between them. CDR1 and CDR2 from the germline V gene are MGHDK and SYGVNS. The CDR3 contains 15 residues.

The chain has TRBV2 and TRBJ1-1, with D unresolved. CDR1 and CDR2 from the germline V gene are SNHLY and FYNNEI. Trimming removed 7 bases at V and 7 bases at J, with 10 bases between. The CDR3 sequence is 11 residues long. Here the CDR3 DNA reads TGTGCCAGCAAAGCAGGATTTGAAGCTTTCTTT. It is translated as CASKAGFEAFF.

The chain is built from TRBV5-1 and TRBJ2-3, with D tentatively TRBD1 (6 bases). V lost 3 bases to trimming and J lost 6 bases, with 20 bases between them. Germline V gene lookup returns CDR1 SGHRS and CDR2 YFSETQ. The CDR3 has 16 amino acids. DNA of the CDR3: TGCGCCAGCAGCTCTCCCGGGACAAGGGTTTTTGATACGCAGTATTTT. As protein: CASSSPGTRVFDTQYF.

The J gene is TRBJ2-7, the V gene TRBV7-8, with 8 bases fitting TRBD1. Germline V CDR1 and CDR2: SGHVS, FQNEAQ. Trimming cost V 8 bases and J 2 bases; bases outside gene matches: 8. CDR3 length: 14 amino acids. CDR3 sequence: CASCPETGAYEQYF. DNA for the CDR3: TGTGCCAGCTGCCCCGAGACAGGGGCCTACGAGCAGTACTTC.

This sequence joins TRBV13 and TRBJ1-2; D not certain. Looked up from germline, CDR1 is PRHDT and CDR2 is FYEKMQ (reference sequence). Trimming took off 3 bases at V and 4 bases at J, with 12 bases between the two ends. The CDR3 has 14 residues. The CDR3 loop is CASSLNQFLYGYTF. The CDR3 nucleotides read TGTGCCAGCAGCTTGAATCAATTTCTCTATGGCTACACCTTC.

J is TRBJ2-6 and V is TRBV7-8, with D perhaps TRBD1 (5 bases). Trimming took 4 bases from V and 2 from J, leaving 18 bases between them. Germline V CDR1 and CDR2: SGHVS, FQNEAQ. CDR3 length: 18 amino acids. CDR3: CASSYRHSPGPGANVLTF. DNA of the CDR3: TGTGCCAGCAGCTACCGTCATTCTCCAGGGCCTGGGGCCAACGTCCTGACTTTC.

The J gene is TRBJ1-5, the V gene TRBV30; 7 nucleotides agree with TRBD1. V shed 5 bases, J shed 6 bases, and the junction held 4 bases outside the gene matches. The V gene's germline CDR1 is GTSNPN and CDR2 SVGIG (reference sequence). The CDR3 length is 12 residues. The CDR3 reads CAWQQGIQPQHF. CDR3 DNA sequence: TGTGCCTGGCAACAGGGGATTCAGCCCCAGCATTTT. Looking up the rest from reference TRBV30 and TRBJ1-5 gives the full variable domain: SQTIHQWPATLVQPVGSPLSLECTVEGTSNPNLYWYRQAAGRGLQLLFYSVGIGQISSEVPQNLSASRPQDRQFILSSKKLLLSDSGFYLCAWQQGIQPQHFGDGTRLSIL.

Here the CDR3 reads CASSRSGRSYNEQFF. Written as DNA, the CDR3 is TGTGCCAGCAGTCGTAGCGGGAGAAGCTACAATGAGCAGTTCTTC. This chain joins TRBV27 and TRBJ2-1; 9 bases line up with TRBD2. CDR1 is MNHEY and CDR2 is SMNVEV in the germline V gene (reference sequence). The CDR3 has 15 residues. J was trimmed by 3 bases and V by 5 bases; bases with no gene match: 5.

The chain couples TRBV5-5 to TRBJ1-5; D call uncertain. Trimming stripped 3 bases from V and 3 bases from J, with 7 bases between. CDR1 is SGHKS, CDR2 YYEKEE, per germline (reference sequence). This CDR3 region has 13 residues. The CDR3 DNA is TGTGCCAGCAGCTCCGGGTCCAATCAGCCCCAGCATTTT. This gives the protein CASSSGSNQPQHF.

V is TRBV7-8 and J is TRBJ2-7; D may be TRBD1 (6 bases). CDR1 SGHVS and CDR2 FQNEAQ come from the germline V gene. V was shortened by 8 bases and J by 3 bases, with 8 bases between the two germline ends. CDR3 length equals 11 residues. CDR3 loop: CASEDSYEQYF. For the CDR3, the DNA is TGTGCCAGCGAGGACAGCTACGAGCAGTACTTC.

The chain is built from TRBV6-5 and TRBJ1-1; a possible D gene is TRBD1 (6 bases). Germline CDR1 reads MNHEY; CDR2 reads SVGAGI. The CDR3 sequence is 13 residues long. V was shortened by 5 bases and J by 3 bases, with 10 bases between the two germline ends. The CDR3 bases are TGTGCCAGCAGTCAGGGGCCCCACACTGAAGCTTTCTTT. It encodes CASSQGPHTEAFF.

V and J are TRBV11-3 and TRBJ2-7; 9 bases match TRBD1. There are 15 residues in the CDR3. With V trimmed by 3 bases and J by 5 bases, 8 bases remained unmatched. The germline V gene has CDR1 SGHNT and CDR2 YENEEA. The CDR3 sequence is CASSFNPGQGHEQYF. Here the CDR3 DNA reads TGTGCCAGCAGCTTTAACCCGGGACAGGGCCACGAGCAGTACTTC.